This TCR beta chain is from a study of identical twins. Whole-study findings and limits: Excess low generation probability was seen in twin-shared out-of-frame alpha sequences. Zero-insertion analyses might be partly confounded by invariant T cells like MAIT and iNKT.

A note on this clonotype: What it binds is unknown.

CDR3 length: 17 residues. Looked up from germline, CDR1 is DFQATT and CDR2 is SNEGSKA (reference sequence). Each CDR3 protein gets one entry after TCRdb re-called the 5' RACE reads with MiXCR. Altogether 1.5 million to 2 million distinct CDR3 sequences are present, less than 35% being singletons, with the ten largest covering over 0.25%. The V and J genes are TRBV20-1 and TRBJ2-1, with no clear D. The J call could be wrong; TRBJ2-7 is a better fit for the DNA end. Sequencing was done on a sample of cord blood. This clonotype originated in a newborn girl in good health. Here the CDR3 reads CSARDLERYYSYNEQYF. For the CDR3, the DNA is TGCAGTGCTAGAGATCTCGAGCGCTACTATTCCTACAATGAGCAGTACTTC.